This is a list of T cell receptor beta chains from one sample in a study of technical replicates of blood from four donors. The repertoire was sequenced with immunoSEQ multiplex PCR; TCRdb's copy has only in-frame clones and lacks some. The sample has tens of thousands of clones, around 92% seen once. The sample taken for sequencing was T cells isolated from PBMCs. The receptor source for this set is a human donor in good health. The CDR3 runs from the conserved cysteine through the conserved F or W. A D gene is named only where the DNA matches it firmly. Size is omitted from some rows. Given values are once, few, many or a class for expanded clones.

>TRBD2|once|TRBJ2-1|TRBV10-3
TGTGCCATCAGCGCCCTCATAAAGCGGGAGGACAATGAGCAGTTCTTC
CAISALIKREDNEQFF
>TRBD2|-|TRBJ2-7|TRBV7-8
TGTGCCAGCGGGTCTAGCGGTTCCTACGAGCAGTACTTC
CASGSSGSYEQYF
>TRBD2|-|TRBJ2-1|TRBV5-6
TGTGCCAGCAGCTTAGCGGGAGGTGAGCAGTTCTTC
CASSLAGGEQFF
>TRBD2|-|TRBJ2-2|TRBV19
TGTGCCAGTAGTATTAGACTAGCGGGAGGGCAGGGTCGGACCGGGGAGCTGTTTTTT
CASSIRLAGGQGRTGELFF
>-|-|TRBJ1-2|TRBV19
TGTGCCAGTACAGGGAACTCTGGCTACACCTTC
CASTGNSGYTF
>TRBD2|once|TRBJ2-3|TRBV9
TGTGCCAGCAGCGGGTCGGGAGGGCGGACTAGCACAGATACGCAGTATTTT
CASSGSGGRTSTDTQYF
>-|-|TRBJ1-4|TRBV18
TGTGCCAGCTCACCCCCCGGAACTAATGAAAAACTGTTTTTT
CASSPPGTNEKLFF
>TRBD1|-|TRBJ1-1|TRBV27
TGTGCCAGCAGCCCAGGACCGGGACAGAGATACACTGAAGCTTTCTTT
CASSPGPGQRYTEAFF
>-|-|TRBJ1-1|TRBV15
TGTGCCACCAGCAGAAACAGAATGAACACTGAAGCTTTCTTT
CATSRNRMNTEAFF
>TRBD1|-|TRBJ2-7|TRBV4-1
TGCGCCAGCAGCCAAGATCAGGGACAGTACGAGCAGTACTTC
CASSQDQGQYEQYF
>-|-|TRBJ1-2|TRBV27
TGTGCCAGCAGTTTAACGACAGGCGCTAGCTATGGCTACACCTTC
CASSLTTGASYGYTF
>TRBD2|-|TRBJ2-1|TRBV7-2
TGTGCCAGCAGCTTAGCTTCTGGCGGGAGCTCCTACAATGAGCAGTTCTTC
CASSLASGGSSYNEQFF
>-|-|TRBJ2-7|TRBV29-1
TGCAGCGTTATGGGGCTTTCCTACGAGCAGTACTTC
CSVMGLSYEQYF
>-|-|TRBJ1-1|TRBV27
TGTGCCAGCAAAGGGGCGAGCACTGAAGCTTTCTTT
CASKGASTEAFF
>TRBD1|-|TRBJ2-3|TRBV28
TGTGCCAGCAGAAGGCAGGGGGACACAGATACGCAGTATTTT
CASRRQGDTDTQYF
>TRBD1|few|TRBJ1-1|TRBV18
TGTGCCAGCTCACCAGGGGACAGTGGGAACACTGAAGCTTTCTTT
CASSPGDSGNTEAFF
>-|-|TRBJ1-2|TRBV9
TGTGCCAGCAGCCCCTCGGGGGGGTATGGCTACACCTTC
CASSPSGGYGYTF
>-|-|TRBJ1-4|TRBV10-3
TGTGCCATCAGGGACCCTACAGGGACTAATGAAAAACTGTTTTTT
CAIRDPTGTNEKLFF
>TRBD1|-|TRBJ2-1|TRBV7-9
TGTGCCAGCAGCTTATTGGGGGACCGGGACAGGGATGATGAGCAGTTCTTC
CASSLLGDRDRDDEQFF
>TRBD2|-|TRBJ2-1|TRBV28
TGTGCCAGCAGTTTCTCTTCTAGCGGGAGGTCCTACAATGAGCAGTTCTTC
CASSFSSSGRSYNEQFF
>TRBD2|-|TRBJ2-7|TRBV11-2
TGTGCCAGCAGCTTTACTGGCGGGAGGAATAACGAGCAGTACTTC
CASSFTGGRNNEQYF
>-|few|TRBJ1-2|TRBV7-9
TGTGCCAGCAGCTTCAACGACAGGTCTGGCTACACCTTC
CASSFNDRSGYTF
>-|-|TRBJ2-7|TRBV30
TGTGCCTGGAGACTTCAGGGGTCCGAGCAGTACTTC
CAWRLQGSEQYF
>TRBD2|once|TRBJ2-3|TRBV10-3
TGTGCCATCAGCGCCAGCGGGAGTAGCACAGATACGCAGTATTTT
CAISASGSSTDTQYF
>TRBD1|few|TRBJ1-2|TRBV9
TGTGCCAGCAGCCCGAGGACAGGGACAGATCCCCTCTATGGCTACACCTTC
CASSPRTGTDPLYGYTF
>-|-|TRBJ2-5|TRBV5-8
TGTGCCAGCAGCTTTACAGGGACGATTGCGGAGACCCAGTACTTC
CASSFTGTIAETQYF
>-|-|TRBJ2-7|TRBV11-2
TGTGCCAGCAGCTTTAACAGGGAGTTCGAGCAGTACTTC
CASSFNREFEQYF
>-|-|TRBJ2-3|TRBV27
TGTGCCAGCAGTCTCCGACTTGCACCTCGTCTTAGTACGCAGTATTTT
CASSLRLAPRLSTQYF
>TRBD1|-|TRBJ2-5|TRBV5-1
TGCGCCAGCAGAAGGTCGACAGGGGTTTTATGGGAGACCCAGTACTTC
CASRRSTGVLWETQYF
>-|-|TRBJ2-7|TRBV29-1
TGCAGCGTTGTCACGGGAGCCAACTACGAGCAGTACTTC
CSVVTGANYEQYF
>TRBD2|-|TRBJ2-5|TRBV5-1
TGCGCCAGCAGCTCGCGACTAGCGGGAGTTTCCGGGGAGACCCAGTACTTC
CASSSRLAGVSGETQYF
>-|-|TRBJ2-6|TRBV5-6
TGTGCCAGCAGCTTGTGGCCTTCTGGGGCCAACGTCCTGACTTTC
CASSLWPSGANVLTF
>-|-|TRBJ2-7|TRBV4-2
TGTGCCAGCAGCCTACTGACGGGATACGAGCAGTACTTC
CASSLLTGYEQYF
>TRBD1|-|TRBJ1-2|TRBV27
TGTGCCAGCGCCCCTTGGGACAGGGGCGATGGCTACACCTTC
CASAPWDRGDGYTF
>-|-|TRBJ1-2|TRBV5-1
TGCGCCAGCAGCTTGGAACCGGTCAACTATGGCTACACCTTC
CASSLEPVNYGYTF
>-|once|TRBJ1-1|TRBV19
TGTGCCAGTAGGCCTAGGGGGGAGGGCACTGAAGCTTTCTTT
CASRPRGEGTEAFF
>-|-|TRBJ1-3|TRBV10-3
TGTGCCATCAGTGAGTCCAAGAACCCCTTACTCTCTGGAAACACCATATATTTT
CAISESKNPLLSGNTIYF
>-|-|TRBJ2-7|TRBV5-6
TGTGCCAGCAGCTTTCTCAGCGAGCAGTACTTC
CASSFLSEQYF
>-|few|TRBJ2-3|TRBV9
TGTGCCAGCAGCGTACGCCCAGGGAGCACAGATACGCAGTATTTT
CASSVRPGSTDTQYF
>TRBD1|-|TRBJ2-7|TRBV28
TGTGCCAGCAGTTTCCGGGACAGGGGTTACGAGCAGTACTTC
CASSFRDRGYEQYF
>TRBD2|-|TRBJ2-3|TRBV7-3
TGTGCCAGCAGCCTCGGACTAGCGGGAGATAAAGATACGCAGTATTTT
CASSLGLAGDKDTQYF
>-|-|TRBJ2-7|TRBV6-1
TGTGCCAGCACATTCGACTACTACGAGCAGTACTTC
CASTFDYYEQYF
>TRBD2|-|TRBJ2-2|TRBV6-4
TGTGCCAGCAGTCCTTTAGCGGGAGTAACGGGGGAGCTGTTTTTT
CASSPLAGVTGELFF
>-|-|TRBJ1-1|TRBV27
TGTGCCAGCAGTTTATTGCCGGGTAGGGGAACATTATTGAACACTGAAGCTTTCTTT
CASSLLPGRGTLLNTEAFF
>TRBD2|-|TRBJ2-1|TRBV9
TGTGCCAGCAGCGTAGACGGGAGGGCCGTTGAGCAGTTCTTC
CASSVDGRAVEQFF
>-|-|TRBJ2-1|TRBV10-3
TGTGCCATCAGCAAGCTGGAGGGGCCGCGTGGTAGGGGTGAGCAGTTCTTC
CAISKLEGPRGRGEQFF
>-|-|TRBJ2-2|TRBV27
TGTGCCAGCAGCTCTTCCGGGTACATCTTTGGCGGGGAGCTGTTTTTT
CASSSSGYIFGGELFF
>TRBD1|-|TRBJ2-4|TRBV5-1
TGCGCCAGCACCCTGACAGGGGCCGAAAACATTCAGTACTTC
CASTLTGAENIQYF
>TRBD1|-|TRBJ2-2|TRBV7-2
TGTGCCAGCAGCTCGACAGGGGGCACCGGGGAGCTGTTTTTT
CASSSTGGTGELFF
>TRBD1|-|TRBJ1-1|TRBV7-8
TGTGCCAGCAGCCAAGGGACAGGGGTTTACACTGAAGCTTTCTTT
CASSQGTGVYTEAFF
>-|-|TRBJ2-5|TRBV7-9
TGTGCCAGCAGCTTAGGGGGCCTCTCTCTGCAAGAGACCCAGTACTTC
CASSLGGLSLQETQYF
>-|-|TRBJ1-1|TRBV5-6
TGTGCCAGCAGGCTGGGACATTGGGTGAACACTGAAGCTTTCTTT
CASRLGHWVNTEAFF
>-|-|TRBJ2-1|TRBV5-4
TGTGCCAGCAGCCGGGAATGGGGGGATGAGCAGTTCTTC
CASSREWGDEQFF
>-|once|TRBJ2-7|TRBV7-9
TGTGCCAGCAGCTTAGTCGGTAGCTCCTACGAGCAGTACTTC
CASSLVGSSYEQYF